A selection of T cell receptor beta chains follows, all from one sample in a study of T cell responses to AZD1222 COVID-19 vaccine. Using immunoSEQ multiplex PCR, the repertoire was profiled, and TCRdb retains in-frame clones only, with some absent. The repertoire holds 110,000 or so clones, around nine tenths seen once, with 4% to 4.5% in the top ten. Source: peripheral blood, taken 28 days after the second dose of the MenACWY control vaccine. The receptors come from an adult who received the MenACWY meningococcal vaccine as a control. Each CDR3 is given with its conserved first and last residue. D genes are given only for firm matches. Some rows have no size entry. The others give once, few or many, or a class for an expanded clone.

V: TRBV24-1; D: .; size: .; J: TRBJ2-1; DNA: TGTGCCACCAGTGACGTCCGCTCCTACAATGAGCAGTTCTTC; CDR3: CATSDVRSYNEQFF
V: TRBV24-1; D: .; size: .; J: TRBJ2-1; DNA: TGTGCCACCAGTGCCCCGGTAAGCCAAAACTACAATGAGCAGTTCTTC; CDR3: CATSAPVSQNYNEQFF
V: TRBV7-9; D: .; size: .; J: TRBJ2-1; DNA: TGTGCCAGCAGCTTAGAGGGGTTCAATGAGCAGTTCTTC; CDR3: CASSLEGFNEQFF
V: TRBV29-1; D: TRBD1; size: .; J: TRBJ2-1; DNA: TGCAGCGTTGCGGGACAGGGGAGCTCCTACAATGAGCAGTTCTTC; CDR3: CSVAGQGSSYNEQFF
V: TRBV6-5; D: TRBD1; size: .; J: TRBJ2-3; DNA: TGTGCCAGCAGTTACAGGGGGCCACGTCCCACAGATACGCAGTATTTT; CDR3: CASSYRGPRPTDTQYF
V: TRBV5-8; D: TRBD2; size: .; J: TRBJ2-1; DNA: TGTGCCAGCAGCGGCCGGGGGAGGGGTTACAATGAGCAGTTCTTC; CDR3: CASSGRGRGYNEQFF
V: TRBV28; D: .; size: once; J: TRBJ2-5; DNA: TGTGCCAGCAGTCCCCGGGACAAACTTTGGTTACAGTACTTC; CDR3: CASSPRDKLWLQYF
V: TRBV30; D: .; size: .; J: TRBJ2-7; DNA: TGTGCCTGGAGTGGGGTTAGAGAGTACGAGCAGTACTTC; CDR3: CAWSGVREYEQYF
V: TRBV6-1; D: .; size: .; J: TRBJ1-5; DNA: TGTGCCAGCAATGATTGGGGACAATATAGCAATCAGCCCCAGCATTTT; CDR3: CASNDWGQYSNQPQHF
V: TRBV28; D: .; size: .; J: TRBJ1-6; DNA: TGTGCCAGCAGTAAGGACACGGGATCCTATAATTCACCCCTCCACTTT; CDR3: CASSKDTGSYNSPLHF
V: TRBV12-3/TRBV12-4; D: .; size: .; J: TRBJ1-1; DNA: TGTGCCAGCAGTCCACTCAACTTTAAAGCTTTCTTT; CDR3: CASSPLNFKAFF
V: TRBV6-1; D: .; size: .; J: TRBJ1-6; DNA: TGTGCCAGCAGTGAAGGACGGAGCTTGAATAGTTCACCCCTCCACTTT; CDR3: CASSEGRSLNSSPLHF
V: TRBV7-6; D: TRBD2; size: .; J: TRBJ2-1; DNA: TGTGCCAGCAGCTTAGTAGGCGGGGGGACTTACAATGAGCAGTTCTTC; CDR3: CASSLVGGGTYNEQFF
V: TRBV2; D: .; size: once; J: TRBJ1-4; DNA: TGTGCCAGCACGGGGACACTGGCAACTAATGAAAAACTGTTTTTT; CDR3: CASTGTLATNEKLFF
V: TRBV4-2; D: .; size: .; J: TRBJ1-4; DNA: TGTGCCAGCAGCCCCGGACTTTCCAATGAAAAACTGTTTTTT; CDR3: CASSPGLSNEKLFF
V: TRBV2; D: TRBD1; size: .; J: TRBJ1-5; DNA: TGTGCCAGCAGTGTGGACAGGGCTCAGCCCCAGCATTTT; CDR3: CASSVDRAQPQHF
V: TRBV29-1; D: .; size: .; J: TRBJ2-3; DNA: TGCAGCGTTGAACCGAACACAGATACGCAGTATTTT; CDR3: CSVEPNTDTQYF
V: TRBV19; D: .; size: .; J: TRBJ1-2; DNA: TGTGCCAGTACCACCCAACGTCGGTCGAACTATGGCTACACCTTC; CDR3: CASTTQRRSNYGYTF
V: TRBV27; D: TRBD2; size: .; J: TRBJ2-7; DNA: TGTGCCAGCAGTTTACGGACTAGTCCCTACGAGCAGTACTTC; CDR3: CASSLRTSPYEQYF
V: TRBV5-1; D: .; size: once; J: TRBJ2-5; DNA: TGCGCCAGCAGCCGGCCGGAAGAGACCCAGTACTTC; CDR3: CASSRPEETQYF
V: TRBV30; D: .; size: .; J: TRBJ2-7; DNA: TGTGCCTGGAGTGTAAGCGACCTTGTTGGGCGGGTTTACGAGCAGTACTTC; CDR3: CAWSVSDLVGRVYEQYF
V: TRBV2; D: .; size: .; J: TRBJ1-5; DNA: TGTGCCAGCAGTCTTGATCAGCCCCAGCATTTT; CDR3: CASSLDQPQHF
V: TRBV24-1; D: .; size: few; J: TRBJ1-1; DNA: TGTGCCACCAGTGGCGGGGACGGGGTATACACTGAAGCTTTCTTT; CDR3: CATSGGDGVYTEAFF
V: TRBV9; D: .; size: .; J: TRBJ2-4; DNA: TGTGCCAGCAGCGTACTTGACATTCAGTACTTC; CDR3: CASSVLDIQYF
V: TRBV11-3; D: .; size: once; J: TRBJ1-1; DNA: TGTGCCAGCGCTGAAGCTTTCTTT; CDR3: CASAEAFF
V: TRBV19; D: TRBD2; size: .; J: TRBJ2-7; DNA: TGTGCCAGTAGTATATTTACTAGCGCGGGCGAGCAGTACTTC; CDR3: CASSIFTSAGEQYF
V: TRBV7-2; D: .; size: .; J: TRBJ1-3; DNA: TGTGCCAGCAGCCCAACGGGAAACACCATATATTTT; CDR3: CASSPTGNTIYF
V: TRBV7-9; D: .; size: .; J: TRBJ2-5; DNA: TGTGCCAGCAGCTTATATGGCGTGGAGACCCAGTACTTC; CDR3: CASSLYGVETQYF
V: TRBV12-5; D: .; size: .; J: TRBJ1-1; DNA: TGTGCTAGTGGTTGGGAAAACACTGAAGCTTTCTTT; CDR3: CASGWENTEAFF
V: TRBV6-2/TRBV6-3; D: .; size: few; J: TRBJ2-7; DNA: TGTGCCAGCAGTTACTCGAGCGGCAGGGCGACACCCTACGAGCAGTACTTC; CDR3: CASSYSSGRATPYEQYF
V: TRBV11-3; D: TRBD1; size: .; J: TRBJ2-7; DNA: TGTGCCAGCAGCCCCAGACAGGGTGGCGAGCAGTACTTC; CDR3: CASSPRQGGEQYF
V: TRBV6-1; D: TRBD2; size: .; J: TRBJ2-5; DNA: TGTGCCAGCAGTGAATTTGGCGGGGGACAAGAGACCCAGTACTTC; CDR3: CASSEFGGGQETQYF
V: TRBV2; D: .; size: .; J: TRBJ1-1; DNA: TGTGCCACCTCAATGAACACTGAAGCTTTCTTT; CDR3: CATSMNTEAFF
V: TRBV10-3; D: .; size: .; J: TRBJ1-6; DNA: TGTGCCATCAGTGAAGATGGGTTCTATAATTCACCCCTCCACTTT; CDR3: CAISEDGFYNSPLHF
V: TRBV5-1; D: TRBD1; size: .; J: TRBJ2-3; DNA: TGCGCCAGCAGCTTGGAGACAGGGGAAAGATACACGCAGTATTTT; CDR3: CASSLETGERYTQYF
V: TRBV6-1; D: .; size: .; J: TRBJ2-5; DNA: TGTGCCAGCAGTGACGTCGCGGGGCAGCAGACCCAGTACTTC; CDR3: CASSDVAGQQTQYF
V: TRBV5-1; D: TRBD2; size: .; J: TRBJ2-6; DNA: TGCGCCAGCAGCTTCGGGGGGAGCTCTGGGGCCAACGTCCTGACTTTC; CDR3: CASSFGGSSGANVLTF